A selection of T cell receptor beta chains follows, all from one sample in a study of a mutant IDH1 vaccine in newly diagnosed glioma. The table came from immunoSEQ multiplex PCR; TCRdb's copy has only in-frame clones and leaves some out. The repertoire holds some 100,000 clones, with 83% as singletons. The material sequenced was PBMCs, taken from a glioma patient treated with radiotherapy, temozolomide or both. These receptors originate from a woman aged 45 to 65 with glioma. CDR3s include the opening cysteine and the closing phenylalanine or tryptophan. A D gene is named only where the DNA matches it firmly. For some rows the clone size is stated as once, few or many, or as a class when expanded; others skip it.

size	V	D	length	J	CDR3	DNA
-	TRBV28	TRBD1	12	TRBJ2-7	CASSFQGVGQYF	TGTGCCAGCAGTTTTCAGGGGGTGGGGCAGTACTTC
-	TRBV6-1	TRBD1	14	TRBJ1-6	CASGGQGGFSPLHF	TGTGCCAGCGGAGGACAGGGAGGGTTTTCACCCCTCCACTTT
once	TRBV7-9	-	14	TRBJ1-6	CASSLEVNNSPLHF	TGTGCCAGCAGCTTAGAAGTAAATAATTCACCCCTCCACTTT
-	TRBV7-3	-	14	TRBJ2-3	CASSLYGGTDTQYF	TGTGCCAGCAGCTTATACGGGGGCACAGATACGCAGTATTTT
-	TRBV5-1	TRBD1	12	TRBJ1-2	CASSFDRDGYTF	TGCGCCAGCAGCTTTGACAGGGATGGCTACACCTTC
-	TRBV29-1	TRBD1	14	TRBJ2-7	CSVADRGRSYEQYF	TGCAGCGTCGCCGACAGGGGCAGGTCCTACGAGCAGTACTTC
-	TRBV30	-	15	TRBJ2-7	CAWSFGGIGFYEQYF	TGTGCCTGGAGTTTCGGAGGGATTGGGTTCTACGAGCAGTACTTC
-	TRBV4-1	-	16	TRBJ2-7	CASSQDLTGSMYEQYF	TGCGCCAGCAGCCAAGATCTGACGGGAAGCATGTACGAGCAGTACTTC
few	TRBV11-2	-	11	TRBJ2-7	CASTPSYEQYF	TGTGCCAGCACCCCATCCTACGAGCAGTACTTC
-	TRBV7-6	TRBD1	14	TRBJ2-3	CASSPRQGEDTQYF	TGTGCCAGCAGCCCCCGACAGGGTGAAGATACGCAGTATTTT
-	TRBV7-2	-	15	TRBJ1-1	CASSLALGGNTEAFF	TGTGCCAGCAGCTTAGCCCTGGGGGGGAACACTGAAGCTTTCTTT
-	TRBV4-2	TRBD2	15	TRBJ2-1	CASTKGTSGGNEQFF	TGTGCCAGCACCAAGGGGACTAGCGGGGGCAATGAGCAGTTCTTC
-	TRBV20-1	-	11	TRBJ1-2	CSASWNYGYTF	TGCAGTGCTAGTTGGAACTATGGCTACACCTTC
few	TRBV25-1	-	12	TRBJ1-1	CASSSWGTEAFF	TGTGCCAGCAGTTCTTGGGGGACTGAAGCTTTCTTT
-	TRBV4-1	-	11	TRBJ1-1	CASSQGALRCF	TGCGCCAGCAGCCAAGGGGCCCTGAGGTGTTTT
-	TRBV28	-	14	TRBJ1-4	CASSPSYTNEKLFF	TGTGCCAGCAGTCCGAGTTACACTAATGAAAAACTGTTTTTT
-	TRBV6-5	-	14	TRBJ1-5	CASSYSSSNQPQHF	TGTGCCAGCAGTTACTCGAGCAGCAATCAGCCCCAGCATTTT
-	TRBV7-9	TRBD2	16	TRBJ2-5	CASSLVSGGSVETQYF	TGTGCCAGCAGCTTAGTTAGCGGGGGGTCTGTGGAGACCCAGTACTTC
-	TRBV9	-	13	TRBJ2-3	CASSALSTDTQYF	TGTGCCAGCAGCGCCTTAAGCACAGATACGCAGTATTTT
-	TRBV2	-	15	TRBJ1-1	CASSARDTSNTEAFF	TGTGCCAGCAGTGCCCGGGACACTTCCAACACTGAAGCTTTCTTT
-	TRBV4-3	-	14	TRBJ2-7	CASSHRAASYEQYF	TGCGCCAGCAGCCACCGGGCAGCCTCCTACGAGCAGTACTTC
-	TRBV19	-	18	TRBJ1-5	CASSPQDGVGFSNQPQHF	TGTGCCAGTAGCCCCCAGGATGGTGTGGGGTTTAGCAATCAGCCCCAGCATTTT
-	TRBV7-9	TRBD1	15	TRBJ2-7	CASSLGGGRSIEQYF	TGTGCCAGCAGCTTAGGAGGGGGCCGGTCGATCGAGCAGTACTTC
-	TRBV5-1	-	12	TRBJ1-2	CASSLGAYGYTF	TGCGCCAGCAGCTTGGGGGCCTATGGCTACACCTTC
-	TRBV9	TRBD1	15	TRBJ1-6	CASSGGTGVYSPLHF	TGTGCCAGCAGCGGCGGGACAGGGGTTTATTCACCCCTCCACTTT
-	TRBV5-1	-	13	TRBJ1-5	CASSLGLDQPQHF	TGCGCCAGCAGCTTAGGGCTCGATCAGCCCCAGCATTTT
-	TRBV28	-	15	TRBJ1-1	CASSLGLGGGTEAFF	TGTGCCAGCAGTTTAGGACTGGGCGGGGGCACTGAAGCTTTCTTT
-	TRBV6-6	-	13	TRBJ2-5	CASSYSQAGSQYF	TGTGCCAGCAGTTACTCCCAGGCGGGGAGCCAGTACTTC
-	TRBV4-3	TRBD2	15	TRBJ2-1	CASSQEAGGYNEQFF	TGCGCCAGCAGCCAAGAGGCGGGGGGATACAATGAGCAGTTCTTC
-	TRBV30	-	16	TRBJ1-4	CAWSDGGHRLGEKLFF	TGTGCCTGGAGTGATGGGGGGCATCGGTTGGGCGAAAAACTGTTTTTT
few	TRBV5-6	-	15	TRBJ2-7	CASSLGARGSYEQYF	TGTGCCAGCAGCTTGGGGGCCAGGGGCTCCTACGAGCAGTACTTC
-	TRBV10-3	TRBD1	15	TRBJ1-4	CAISSGQDIDEKLFF	TGTGCCATCAGTTCTGGACAGGACATTGATGAAAAACTGTTTTTT
few	TRBV7-8	-	17	TRBJ1-5	CASSSGGRSIRNQPQHF	TGTGCCAGCAGCTCCGGAGGGAGGAGCATTCGGAATCAGCCCCAGCATTTT
few	TRBV10-3	-	14	TRBJ1-1	CAISEVSHSAEAFF	TGTGCCATCAGTGAGGTTTCTCATTCGGCTGAAGCTTTCTTT
-	TRBV7-3	TRBD1	15	TRBJ2-1	CASSLMGQGADEQFF	TGTGCCAGCAGCTTAATGGGACAGGGGGCTGATGAGCAGTTCTTC
once	TRBV7-9	-	13	TRBJ1-1	CASSLGQGTEAFF	TGTGCCAGCAGCTTAGGTCAGGGTACCGAAGCTTTCTTT
-	TRBV28	-	14	TRBJ2-2	CASGTGLNTGELFF	TGTGCCAGCGGGACGGGGCTGAACACCGGGGAGCTGTTTTTT
once	TRBV30	-	11	TRBJ2-1	CAWRNRDEQFF	TGTGCCTGGAGAAACAGGGATGAGCAGTTCTTC
-	TRBV7-2	-	12	TRBJ2-7	CASSFTGSEQYF	TGTGCCAGCAGTTTTACAGGGTCCGAGCAGTACTTC
few	TRBV11-3	TRBD1	14	TRBJ2-5	CASSPGQGQETQYF	TGTGCCAGCAGCCCGGGACAGGGGCAAGAGACCCAGTACTTC
once	TRBV6-6	-	15	TRBJ1-3	CASSPGSTAGNTIYF	TGTGCCAGCAGTCCCGGGAGTACGGCAGGAAACACCATATATTTT
once	TRBV5-1	-	14	TRBJ2-1	CASSLQGVDNEQFF	TGCGCCAGCAGCTTGCAAGGGGTGGACAATGAGCAGTTCTTC
-	TRBV4-3	-	13	TRBJ2-3	CASSQDGTDTQYF	TGCGCCAGCAGCCAAGATGGGACGGATACGCAGTATTTT
-	TRBV5-1	TRBD2	14	TRBJ2-3	CASSFLAGTDTQYF	TGCGCCAGCAGCTTTCTAGCGGGCACAGATACGCAGTATTTT
-	TRBV9	-	13	TRBJ1-5	CASSVGGHQPQHF	TGTGCCAGCAGCGTAGGGGGGCATCAGCCCCAGCATTTT
once	TRBV5-6	-	16	TRBJ1-2	CASSWGGAASRGGYTF	TGTGCCAGCAGCTGGGGCGGGGCCGCTAGCAGAGGGGGCTACACCTTC
once	TRBV7-9	-	15	TRBJ2-5	CASSSGTIGMETQYF	TGTGCCAGCAGCTCGGGAACCATCGGGATGGAGACCCAGTACTTC
-	TRBV9	TRBD1	15	TRBJ2-3	CASSARDRRTDTQYF	TGTGCCAGCAGCGCACGGGACAGACGCACAGATACGCAGTATTTT
-	TRBV6-1	TRBD1	15	TRBJ1-5	CASTYRTGLNQPQHF	TGTGCCAGCACCTATCGGACAGGGCTGAATCAGCCCCAGCATTTT
-	TRBV19	-	13	TRBJ1-5	CASSVSSNQPQHF	TGTGCCAGTAGTGTCTCGAGCAATCAGCCCCAGCATTTT
-	TRBV7-2	TRBD1	18	TRBJ1-6	CASSPKTGTGIYHSPLHF	TGTGCCAGCAGCCCTAAAACTGGGACAGGGATATACCATTCACCCCTCCACTTT
-	TRBV7-2	-	14	TRBJ1-1	CASSARFGNTEAFF	TGTGCCAGCAGCGCGAGATTTGGGAACACTGAAGCTTTCTTT
-	TRBV30	-	15	TRBJ1-4	CAWSAVDKRAEKLFF	TGTGCCTGGAGTGCCGTCGACAAACGGGCTGAAAAACTGTTTTTT
once	TRBV27	-	11	TRBJ2-7	CASSLYGEQYF	TGTGCCAGCAGTTTATACGGCGAGCAGTACTTC
-	TRBV2	TRBD1	15	TRBJ1-4	CASTQRDSSNEKLFF	TGTGCCAGCACCCAAAGGGACAGTTCTAATGAAAAACTGTTTTTT
-	TRBV6-5	-	14	TRBJ1-1	CASSRDSLNTEAFF	TGTGCCAGCAGTCGTGACAGCTTGAACACTGAAGCTTTCTTT
-	TRBV5-1	TRBD2	17	TRBJ2-7	CASSPGLAGGQAYEQYF	TGCGCCAGCAGCCCCGGACTAGCGGGGGGGCAGGCTTACGAGCAGTACTTC
-	TRBV11-2	-	15	TRBJ1-1	CASSLVSGPNTEAFF	TGTGCCAGCAGCTTAGTGTCAGGGCCGAACACTGAAGCTTTCTTT
-	TRBV6-1	TRBD1	15	TRBJ1-5	CASIIRDRVRQPQHF	TGTGCCAGCATTATCCGGGACAGGGTTCGTCAGCCCCAGCATTTT
few	TRBV7-3	TRBD2	15	TRBJ2-1	CASSLLTSGGDEQFF	TGTGCCAGCAGCTTATTGACTAGCGGGGGGGATGAGCAGTTCTTC